The 4 T cell receptor beta chains below come from one sample, sequenced in a study of blood T cell repertoires in COVID-19. Generated by immunoSEQ multiplex PCR, the TCRdb table keeps only in-frame clones and is missing some. The sample has about 150,000 clones; about 80% are singletons. The sequenced sample consisted of PBMCs or T cells enriched from blood (not recorded which). The receptor set was obtained from a woman between 65 and 79 years old in a cohort exposed to, infected with or recovered from COVID-19 (not recorded which).

The chain is built from TRBV23-1 and TRBJ1-3; no reliable D call. Being an ORF, TRBV23-1 has a function that is uncertain. The V end lost 2 bases, the J end lost 4 bases, and 15 bases lay between the germline ends. The CDR3 spans 16 residues. The CDR3 nucleotides read TGCGCCAGCAGTCAACGCGACAATGGATCAGGAAACACCATATATTTT. Protein sequence: CASSQRDNGSGNTIYF.

This clone appeared many times. The chain recombines TRBV4-2 with TRBJ1-1; the match to TRBD1 covers 8 bases. CDR3 size: 15 residues. The germline gives CDR1 LGHNA, CDR2 YNFKEQ. J lost 3 bases, V lost 3 bases, and 6 bases had no gene match. CDR3 loop: CASSHRSTGDTEAFF. As DNA, the CDR3 is TGTGCCAGCAGCCACCGGTCGACAGGGGACACTGAAGCTTTCTTT.

This clone turned up a few times. The chain couples TRBV28 to TRBJ1-4; D perhaps matches TRBD1 (6 bases). Trimming shortened V by 4 bases and J by 6 bases, and 15 bases separated the two germline ends. Looked up from germline, CDR1 is MDHEN and CDR2 is SYDVKM. The CDR3 has 15 residues. In nucleotides, the CDR3 is TGTGCCAGCAGTTGGACCGGGACATTTTATGAAAAACTGTTTTTT. This codes for CASSWTGTFYEKLFF.

The chain recombines TRBV7-3 with TRBJ2-3; tentatively, D is TRBD1 (6 bases). The ends were cut back, 8 bases at V and 3 bases at J, with 15 bases in the middle. The CDR3 extends over 14 amino acids. Germline loops: CDR1 SGHTA, CDR2 FQGTGA. In DNA, the CDR3 is TGTGCCAGCGGTCCTGGGCAGGGGACAGATACGCAGTATTTT. Translating gives CASGPGQGTDTQYF.